Listed below are T cell receptor beta chains from one sample, sequenced in a study of shared clonotypes between healthy human individuals. The assay was immunoSEQ multiplex PCR, and TCRdb's table has in-frame clones only and misses some. The sample comprises around 500,000 clones, around 80% of which are singletons, and around 12% rests with the top ten. Specimen: PBMCs. All receptors derive from a woman between 35 and 50 years old in good health. Some clones in this sample may be carry-over from other donors' samples. CDR3s include the opening cysteine and the closing phenylalanine or tryptophan. The D gene is left open where the match is weak. A clone size is listed for some rows: how often the clone was seen (once, few, many), or a class if it is expanded.

J gene | V gene | clone size | D gene | CDR3 protein | CDR3 DNA
TRBJ1-2 | TRBV14 | few | NA | CASSLRSRDLGYTF | TGTGCCAGCAGCCTAAGGTCCAGGGATCTAGGCTACACCTTC
TRBJ2-1 | TRBV10-3 | NA | NA | CAISESEAGQFF | TGTGCCATCAGTGAGTCGGAAGCGGGGCAGTTCTTC
TRBJ2-7 | TRBV28 | NA | TRBD2 | CASRGGSSYEQYF | TGTGCCAGCAGGGGGGGGAGCTCCTACGAGCAGTACTTC
TRBJ2-1 | TRBV29-1 | NA | TRBD2 | CSVATPGRAFYEQFF | TGCAGCGTTGCCACCCCCGGGAGGGCCTTCTATGAGCAGTTCTTC
TRBJ2-1 | TRBV5-1 | few | TRBD2 | CASSGGLAGVLDYNEQFF | TGCGCCAGCAGCGGGGGACTAGCGGGAGTTCTAGACTACAATGAGCAGTTCTTC
TRBJ1-2 | TRBV7-2 | NA | NA | CASSLERDLGGYTF | TGTGCCAGCAGCTTAGAAAGGGATTTGGGCGGCTACACCTTC
TRBJ2-5 | TRBV20-1 | NA | NA | CTPQREETQYF | TGCACCCCTCAACGCGAAGAGACCCAGTACTTC
TRBJ2-5 | TRBV5-1 | NA | NA | CASSLWGQGQETQYF | TGCGCCAGCAGCTTGTGGGGGCAGGGGCAAGAGACCCAGTACTTC
TRBJ2-3 | TRBV2 | NA | NA | CASSVTSSTDTQYF | TGTGCCAGCAGTGTGACCTCCTCCACAGATACGCAGTATTTT
TRBJ1-1 | TRBV7-9 | NA | NA | CASSLAASTEAFF | TGTGCCAGCAGCTTAGCAGCTAGCACTGAAGCTTTCTTT
TRBJ1-1 | TRBV4-3 | NA | NA | CASSQDISRGAVRRNTEAFF | TGCGCCAGCAGCCAAGATATCTCACGGGGGGCGGTCCGTAGGAACACTGAAGCTTTCTTT
TRBJ1-4 | TRBV4-1 | NA | NA | CASSQNPLFEKLFF | TGCGCCAGCAGCCAGAATCCCCTCTTCGAAAAACTGTTTTTT
TRBJ2-5 | TRBV6-1 | once | NA | CASSALPKETQYF | TGTGCCAGCAGTGCTCTCCCAAAAGAGACCCAGTACTTC
TRBJ2-2 | TRBV4-3 | NA | TRBD2 | CASSQLAGDTGELFF | TGCGCCAGCAGCCAACTAGCGGGGGACACCGGGGAGCTGTTTTTT
TRBJ2-1 | TRBV15 | NA | TRBD2 | CATSRVTGGTYNEQFF | TGTGCCACCAGCAGAGTAACGGGAGGGACCTACAATGAGCAGTTCTTC
TRBJ2-1 | TRBV7-3 | NA | TRBD2 | CASSLRTSGTNEQFF | TGTGCCAGCAGCCTCCGGACTAGCGGGACGAATGAGCAGTTCTTC
TRBJ1-1 | TRBV28 | NA | NA | CASSRRQMNTEAFF | TGTGCCAGCAGTCGACGGCAGATGAACACTGAAGCTTTCTTT
TRBJ2-7 | TRBV13 | NA | NA | CASSLRQGYEQYF | TGTGCCAGCAGCTTACGGCAGGGCTACGAGCAGTACTTC
TRBJ2-1 | TRBV15 | NA | TRBD2 | CATSISGDSYNEQFF | TGTGCCACCAGCATTAGCGGGGACTCCTACAATGAGCAGTTCTTC
TRBJ1-5 | TRBV28 | once | TRBD1 | CASRSTGDRVSIQPQHF | TGTGCCAGCAGGAGTACCGGGGACAGGGTCTCCATTCAGCCCCAGCATTTT
TRBJ1-5 | TRBV9 | few | NA | CASSVGPASDQPQHF | TGTGCCAGCAGCGTAGGGCCGGCATCCGATCAGCCCCAGCATTTT
TRBJ1-5 | TRBV2 | NA | TRBD1 | CASGSPGTDQPQHF | TGTGCCAGCGGATCGCCCGGGACAGATCAGCCCCAGCATTTT
TRBJ2-7 | TRBV30 | NA | NA | CACAGRIYEQYF | TGTGCCTGTGCGGGACGGATCTACGAGCAGTACTTC
TRBJ2-2 | TRBV27 | NA | NA | CASRKGDWNTGELFF | TGTGCCAGCAGAAAAGGGGATTGGAACACCGGGGAGCTGTTTTTT
TRBJ2-7 | TRBV5-4 | NA | NA | CASSSNAREQYF | TGTGCCAGCAGCTCTAATGCGCGCGAGCAGTACTTC
TRBJ1-6 | TRBV6-1 | NA | TRBD1 | CASSGTGAKDSPLHF | TGTGCCAGCAGTGGGACAGGGGCCAAGGATTCACCCCTCCACTTT
TRBJ2-3 | TRBV5-1 | NA | NA | CASSLGLGSTDTQYF | TGCGCCAGCAGCTTGGGGCTAGGTAGCACAGATACGCAGTATTTT
TRBJ1-5 | TRBV19 | NA | NA | CASSTGTEIFPQHF | TGTGCCAGTAGTACCGGGACCGAGATTTTTCCCCAGCATTTT
TRBJ2-1 | TRBV5-4 | NA | TRBD2 | CASSRGGDGYNEQFF | TGTGCCAGCAGCCGGGGGGGAGACGGCTACAATGAGCAGTTCTTC
TRBJ2-5 | TRBV2 | NA | NA | CASSGLAYQETQYF | TGTGCCAGCAGTGGACTGGCTTACCAAGAGACCCAGTACTTC
TRBJ2-1 | TRBV5-1 | NA | TRBD2 | CASSLLVRASGSNEQFF | TGCGCCAGCAGCTTGTTAGTCCGGGCTAGCGGAAGCAATGAGCAGTTCTTC
TRBJ2-6 | TRBV7-9 | NA | NA | CASSSSGANVLTF | TGTGCCAGCAGCTCCTCTGGGGCCAACGTCCTGACTTTC
TRBJ2-1 | TRBV28 | NA | NA | CASTFAGTTYTYNEQFF | TGTGCCAGCACTTTCGCCGGGACAACGTATACCTACAATGAGCAGTTCTTC
TRBJ2-7 | TRBV30 | NA | NA | CAWSVGGEIYEQYF | TGTGCCTGGAGTGTTGGCGGGGAGATTTACGAGCAGTACTTC
TRBJ1-3 | TRBV29-1 | NA | NA | CSVESTPGGVGNTIYF | TGCAGCGTTGAATCCACCCCGGGGGGGGTTGGAAACACCATATATTTT
TRBJ2-5 | TRBV5-1 | NA | TRBD1 | CASSFITGTATSQETQYF | TGCGCCAGCAGCTTTATCACCGGGACAGCAACCAGCCAAGAGACCCAGTACTTC